One TCR beta chain is described in this entry. As yet, its antigen is unknown. This sample was included in a study of a mutant IDH1 vaccine in newly diagnosed glioma. Study-level background: The patients were given eight vaccinations, one each in weeks 1, 3, 5, 7, 11, 15, 19 and 23. The treated group averaged around 40 years old and was about 62% male, approximately 38% female. Earlier care involved radiotherapy, temozolomide, or both, and the majority received both.

Profiling relied on immunoSEQ multiplex PCR, and the TCRdb table lists in-frame clones only, not all of them. The sample lists over 55,000 clones, under 90% seen once, with 3.6% in the top ten. CDR1 and CDR2 from the germline V gene are MNHNS and SASEGT. This CDR3 is 16 amino acids long. V was clipped by 3 bases and J by 2 bases; unmatched bases: 6. Time point reported: week 11, during vaccination. Vaccination used 300 ug of mutant IDH1 20-mer peptide per dose, with topical imiquimod. This TCR came from a man between 25 and 39 years old with glioma. The sample consisted of PBMCs, taken from a glioma patient whose treatment included an IDH1 peptide vaccine. This chain uses TRBV6-1 with TRBJ2-7; 11 bases match TRBD2. The CDR3 region has the DNA TGTGCCAGCAGTGACAGGACTAGCGGGCAAGCCTACGAGCAGTACTTC. Translated: CASSDRTSGQAYEQYF.